These 24 T cell receptor beta chains originate from one sample sequenced in a study of T cell responses to AZD1222 COVID-19 vaccine. Here immunoSEQ multiplex PCR was the method, and the copy in TCRdb shows in-frame clones only, minus some. The sample gives about 130,000 clones, 89% of which show up once; roughly 1.5% is in the top ten. This material consisted of peripheral blood, taken on day 0 of AZD1222 vaccination. The receptors originated from an adult in good health.

The chain links TRBV7-3 to TRBJ2-3; D unresolved. Trimming removed 2 bases from V and 2 bases from J, with 11 bases in between. The CDR3 is 15 residues long. Germline CDR1 reads SGHTA; CDR2 reads FQGTGA. The CDR3 protein is CASSLGNPLTDTQYF. DNA for the CDR3: TGTGCCAGCAGCTTAGGCAATCCACTCACAGATACGCAGTATTTT.

This chain joins TRBV19 and TRBJ2-7; TRBD1 aligns across 7 bases. The length of the CDR3 is 15 residues. The J segment lost 3 bases and the V segment lost 7 bases, leaving 12 bases of the junction unmatched. The germline V gene has CDR1 LNHDA and CDR2 SQIVND (reference sequence). CDR3 nucleotide sequence: TGTGCCAGTAAAAGAATAGGGGGCGAGGGCTACGAGCAGTACTTC. The encoded protein is CASKRIGGEGYEQYF. The full variable domain, its missing parts supplied by reference TRBV19 and TRBJ2-7, is DGGITQSPKYLFRKEGQNVTLSCEQNLNHDAMYWYRQDPGQGLRLIYYSQIVNDFQKGDIAEGYSVSREKKESFPLTVTSAQKNPTAFYLCASKRIGGEGYEQYFGPGTRLTVT.

This chain connects TRBV27 to TRBJ2-7; tentatively, D is TRBD1 (5 bases). Trimming stripped 11 bases from V and 0 bases from J, with 17 bases between. CDR1 is MNHEY and CDR2 is SMNVEV in the germline V gene (reference sequence). This CDR3 has 14 amino acids. This CDR3 reads CAVGQGLSSYEQYF. In DNA form, the CDR3 reads TGTGCCGTCGGGCAGGGCTTGAGCTCCTACGAGCAGTACTTC.

V usage is TRBV6-2 or TRBV6-3 and J usage is TRBJ1-5; no firm D call. The germline V gene has CDR1 MNHEY and CDR2 SVGEGT. The CDR3 has 14 residues. Trimming stripped 2 bases from V and 3 bases from J, with 8 bases between. The chain's CDR3 is CASSYGRVNQPQHF. Written as DNA, the CDR3 is TGTGCCAGCAGTTACGGTCGGGTCAATCAGCCCCAGCATTTT.

The chain links TRBV5-5 to TRBJ1-6; D gene uncertain. The CDR3 totals 16 residues. Per the germline V gene, CDR1 is SGHKS and CDR2 is YYEKEE (reference sequence). Trimming stripped 7 bases from V and 1 base from J, with 15 bases between. CDR3 nucleotide sequence: TGTGCCAGCCAGGACGGAGCTATGTCCTATAATTCACCCCTCCACTTT. Its translation: CASQDGAMSYNSPLHF.

The chain links TRBV7-8 to TRBJ2-2; D is unclear. The CDR3 sequence is 14 residues long. Germline V gene lookup returns CDR1 SGHVS and CDR2 FQNEAQ. Trimming pared 5 bases from V and 2 bases from J, leaving 9 bases between. The CDR3 nucleotides are TGTGCCAGCAGCGGAATGAGAAACACCGGGGAGCTGTTTTTT. This sequence encodes CASSGMRNTGELFF.

In regard to this clone: At the DNA level, this CDR3 is encoded by other sequences in the same sample as well. The genes are TRBV19 and TRBJ1-5; no clear D. The germline V gene encodes CDR1 LNHDA and CDR2 SQIVND (reference sequence). The CDR3 loop spans 12 amino acids. Trimming removed 3 bases at V and 4 bases at J, with 4 bases between. CDR3 sequence reads: CASSIGNQPQHF. The CDR3 DNA follows: TGTGCCAGTAGTATTGGTAATCAGCCCCAGCATTTT. The entire variable domain, with the rest obtained from reference TRBV19 and TRBJ1-5, is as follows: DGGITQSPKYLFRKEGQNVTLSCEQNLNHDAMYWYRQDPGQGLRLIYYSQIVNDFQKGDIAEGYSVSREKKESFPLTVTSAQKNPTAFYLCASSIGNQPQHFGDGTRLSIL.

The rearrangement joins TRBV27 to TRBJ1-3; D uncertain. Germline V gives CDR1 MNHEY, CDR2 SMNVEV (reference sequence). Deletions cut 6 bases from V and 1 base from J, with 4 bases between. This CDR3 is 12 amino acids long. The CDR3 reads CASRSSGNTIYF. The CDR3 DNA reads as TGTGCCAGCAGGTCATCTGGAAACACCATATATTTT.

The chain couples TRBV7-3 to TRBJ2-3; D is ambiguous. This CDR3 region has 17 residues. Germline V CDR1 and CDR2: SGHTA, FQGTGA. Trimming cost V 5 bases and J 0 bases, with 18 bases left between them. The CDR3 spells CASSPVGGHPSTDTQYF. As DNA, the CDR3 is TGTGCCAGCAGCCCGGTGGGTGGCCACCCGAGCACAGATACGCAGTATTTT.

The V and J genes are TRBV12-3 or TRBV12-4 and TRBJ2-1, with D hard to call. CDR3 length: 13 amino acids. Trimming left V 2 bases short and J 10 bases short, with 12 bases between. The CDR3 spells CASSLRADLEQFF. The CDR3 nucleotides are TGTGCCAGCAGTTTAAGGGCCGACCTGGAGCAGTTCTTC.

CDR3 DNA sequence: TGTGCCAGCAGTCAGAGGACAGGGATCACAGATACGCAGTATTTT. This codes for CASSQRTGITDTQYF. The gene calls are TRBV6-5 and TRBJ2-3, with 8 bases that match TRBD1. Germline CDR1 is MNHEY and CDR2 is SVGAGI. CDR3 length: 15 amino acids. After removal of 5 bases from V and 2 bases from J, the junction contained 6 bases not matched to a gene.

The rearrangement joins TRBV24-1 to TRBJ2-3, with 8 bases fitting TRBD2. The CDR3 covers 16 residues. With 3 bases clipped from V and 0 bases from J, the junction kept 4 bases outside the gene matches. Germline CDR1 and CDR2: KGHDR and SFDVKD. Written as DNA, the CDR3 is TGTGCCACCAGTGATGGAGCGGGAGTGAGCACAGATACGCAGTATTTT. This codes for CATSDGAGVSTDTQYF.

This clone was observed a handful of times. This chain uses TRBV6-2 or TRBV6-3 with TRBJ1-5; 7 bases match TRBD1. The CDR3 covers 14 residues. CDR1 and CDR2 (germline): MNHEY, SVGEGT. V was pared by 2 bases and J by 4 bases, with 2 bases of the junction left unmatched. CDR3 sequence (DNA): TGTGCCAGCAGTTACGGGACAGAGAATCAGCCCCAGCATTTT. Its protein product is CASSYGTENQPQHF.

CDR3 loop: CASSYGRGKKAEQYF. CDR3 nucleotides: TGTGCCAGCAGTTACGGCAGGGGAAAAAAAGCGGAGCAGTACTTC. The rearrangement uses TRBV6-2 or TRBV6-3 and TRBJ2-7, with D possibly being TRBD1 (6 bases). The V gene's germline CDR1 is MNHEY and CDR2 SVGEGT. With 2 bases removed from V and 7 bases from J, the gap between germline ends came to 18 bases. The CDR3 consists of 15 residues.

The gene calls are TRBV12-3 or TRBV12-4 and TRBJ1-1; possibly TRBD1 for D (6 bases). The CDR3 length is 13 residues. The V end lost 2 bases, the J end lost 5 bases, and 9 bases lay between the germline ends. For the CDR3, the DNA is TGTGCCAGCAGTTTAAGGGGGGCAACTGAAGCTTTCTTT. This codes for CASSLRGATEAFF.

The chain has TRBV28 and TRBJ2-7, with a tentative D call TRBD1 (7 bases). The CDR3 has 13 amino acids. Germline V gene sequence: CDR1 MDHEN, CDR2 SYDVKM. Trimming removed 6 bases at V and 2 bases at J, with 11 bases between. This chain's CDR3 is CASRGGTAYEQYF. In DNA, the CDR3 is TGTGCCAGCAGGGGCGGGACAGCCTACGAGCAGTACTTC.

V gene TRBV6-5 combines with J gene TRBJ2-7; 8 nucleotides match TRBD1. Germline CDR1 MNHEY, CDR2 SVGAGI. The CDR3 has 13 amino acids. Trimming cost V 6 bases and J 2 bases; bases outside gene matches: 3. The CDR3 sequence: CASSVTGAYEQYF. For the CDR3, the DNA is TGTGCCAGCAGCGTGACAGGGGCCTACGAGCAGTACTTC.

The chain carries TRBV9 and TRBJ2-2; D gene ambiguous. The germline gives CDR1 SGDLS, CDR2 YYNGEE. V dropped 3 bases and J dropped 2 bases, with 17 bases sitting between them. This CDR3 spans 17 amino acids. The CDR3 sequence: CASSALVRLYNTGELFF. The CDR3 nucleotides are TGTGCCAGCAGCGCCCTGGTTAGGCTTTACAACACCGGGGAGCTGTTTTTT. The whole variable domain, remainder taken from reference TRBV9 and TRBJ2-2, is DSGVTQTPKHLITATGQRVTLRCSPRSGDLSVYWYQQSLDQGLQFLIQYYNGEERAKGNILERFSAQQFPDLHSELNLSSLELGDSALYFCASSALVRLYNTGELFFGEGSRLTVL.

The rearrangement links TRBV11-3 to TRBJ1-2, with a possible D match to TRBD1 (5 bases). Germline lookup yields CDR1 SGHNT and CDR2 YENEEA. V lost 5 bases and J 4 bases, leaving 11 bases between the germline ends. The CDR3 consists of 13 residues. Here the CDR3 reads CASSIRQFYGYTF. CDR3 bases: TGTGCCAGCAGCATTCGACAGTTCTATGGCTACACCTTC.

This clone was recorded once. This rearrangement joins TRBV19 to TRBJ1-5; D possibly corresponds to TRBD1 (6 bases). The CDR3 contains 14 residues. Per the germline V gene, CDR1 is LNHDA and CDR2 is SQIVND (reference sequence). V lost 10 bases to trimming and J lost 5 bases, with 18 bases between them. CDR3 in amino acids: CATFKGGGDQPQHF. DNA of the CDR3: TGTGCCACTTTCAAGGGAGGGGGGGATCAGCCCCAGCATTTT.

The CDR3 spells CASSRTGGNEQYF. The DNA of the CDR3 is TGTGCCAGTAGCCGGACAGGGGGTAACGAGCAGTACTTC. The chain combines TRBV19 with TRBJ2-7; 10 positions match TRBD1. J was trimmed by 5 bases and V by 6 bases; bases with no gene match: 4. This CDR3 is built from 13 residues. Germline CDR1 LNHDA, CDR2 SQIVND (reference sequence).

V is TRBV12-3 or TRBV12-4 and J is TRBJ2-5; 7 bases agree with TRBD2. Trimming cost V 4 bases and J 12 bases; bases outside gene matches: 11. CDR3 length: 13 amino acids. CDR3 amino acids: CASSWQMGGGEYF. The CDR3 DNA is TGTGCCAGCAGTTGGCAGATGGGGGGGGGAGAGTACTTC.

CDR3 sequence (DNA): TGTGCCAGCAGTGAAGCAAGGACTTATTACGAGCAGTACTTC. This gives the protein CASSEARTYYEQYF. V gene TRBV6-1 combines with J gene TRBJ2-7, with a weak D call TRBD2 (5 bases). The CDR3 sequence is 14 residues long. CDR1 MNHNS and CDR2 SASEGT come from the germline V gene. With 0 bases removed from V and 4 bases from J, the gap between germline ends came to 10 bases.

The count of this clone is one. Additional DNA sequences in this sample encode the identical CDR3. The chain joins TRBV19 to TRBJ2-3; no clear D gene. Germline CDR1 reads LNHDA; CDR2 reads SQIVND (reference sequence). With 3 bases removed from V and 4 bases from J, the gap between germline ends came to 5 bases. There are 12 residues in the CDR3. The CDR3: CASSMGPDTQYF. CDR3 DNA: TGTGCCAGTAGTATGGGCCCAGATACGCAGTATTTT.